The 17 T cell receptor beta chains below were found in one sample sequenced in a study of control samples from healthy donors and cancer patients (dated by TCRdb to 2020 to 2022). Libraries were prepared through the immunoSEQ multiplex PCR assay. Sourced from immuneACCESS, this table was stored by TCRdb with only in-frame sequences that have V and J called. A share of the clones is absent; for the studies checked, an unresolved V gene accounts for under half, and the remainder has no known explanation. The sample includes under 450,000 clones, with around nine tenths observed a single time. More than 6% of the sample goes to the ten largest clones. The sequenced sample was PBMCs. Every receptor here comes from a man aged 35-49 years with head and neck cancer.

This clone was seen just once. The chain joins TRBV11-3 to TRBJ2-2; D call uncertain. The length of the CDR3 is 15 residues. The germline V and J ends were trimmed by 0 bases and 6 bases, with 11 bases remaining between them. Germline CDR1 SGHNT, CDR2 YENEEA. The CDR3 loop reads CASSLDRQASGELFF. As DNA, the CDR3 is TGTGCCAGCAGCTTAGATCGGCAGGCGTCCGGGGAGCTGTTTTTT.

Only one count was recorded for this clone. This rearrangement joins TRBV5-1 to TRBJ1-5; no firm D call. Germline V gene sequence: CDR1 SGHRS, CDR2 YFSETQ. V was trimmed by 4 bases and J by 6 bases, leaving 17 bases between them. This CDR3 has 15 residues. The CDR3 DNA is TGCGCCAGCAGCATTCGGACGGATCTGACTCAGCCCCAGCATTTT. Translating gives CASSIRTDLTQPQHF.

V gene TRBV5-1 combines with J gene TRBJ1-6; D possibly corresponds to TRBD1 (6 bases). Trimming took 5 bases from V and 10 from J, leaving 13 bases between them. Germline CDR1 is SGHRS and CDR2 is YFSETQ. The CDR3 consists of 13 residues. In DNA form, the CDR3 reads TGCGCCAGCAGGGAGCAGGGGAGCTCACCCCTCCACTTT. Translation gives CASREQGSSPLHF.

The chain couples TRBV29-1 to TRBJ2-3; no firm D call. Trimming pared 4 bases from V and 4 bases from J, leaving 12 bases between. The germline V gene encodes CDR1 SQVTM and CDR2 ANQGSEA. The CDR3 is 13 residues long. CDR3 nucleotide sequence: TGCAGCGTTGCAGCGAGTGAGGCAGATACGCAGTATTTT. Translation: CSVAASEADTQYF.

The count of this clone is one. The same CDR3 arises from other DNA sequences in this sample as well. The rearrangement uses TRBV28 and TRBJ1-1; D might be TRBD1 (6 bases). Trimming stripped 7 bases from V and 4 bases from J, with 16 bases between. The CDR3 contains 14 residues. Germline values: CDR1 MDHEN, CDR2 SYDVKM. In DNA, the CDR3 is TGTGCCAGCATCCTACAGGGCCGAGGCACTGAAGCTTTCTTT. This translates into CASILQGRGTEAFF. Complete variable domain (other parts from reference TRBV28 and TRBJ1-1): DVKVTQSSRYLVKRTGEKVFLECVQDMDHENMFWYRQDPGLGLRLIYFSYDVKMKEKGDIPEGYSVSREKKERFSLILESASTNQTSMYLCASILQGRGTEAFFGQGTRLTVV.

The V call is TRBV6-4, the J call TRBJ1-1; TRBD1 might be the D (5 bases). Looked up from germline, CDR1 is MRHNA and CDR2 is SNTAGT. Trimming removed 4 bases at V and 4 bases at J, with 10 bases between. This CDR3 has 13 amino acids. The CDR3 nucleotides are TGTGCCAGCAGTGTGCGTGGGGGCACTGAAGCTTTCTTT. This gives the protein CASSVRGGTEAFF.

The chain couples TRBV24-1 to TRBJ1-3; D might be TRBD1 (5 bases). The CDR3 covers 16 residues. Germline loops: CDR1 KGHDR, CDR2 SFDVKD. Trimming shortened V by 2 bases and J by 1 base, and 11 bases separated the two germline ends. In nucleotides, the CDR3 is TGTGCCACCAGTGATTCGGGGCGAAAGTCTGGAAACACCATATATTTT. Protein product: CATSDSGRKSGNTIYF.

The J gene is TRBJ2-1, the V gene TRBV4-3, with D perhaps given as TRBD1 or TRBD2 (6 bases each). The CDR3 spans 17 residues. The V end was cut by 0 bases, the J end by 6 bases, with 18 bases between. CDR1 is LGHNA and CDR2 is YSLEER in the germline V gene. In nucleotides, the CDR3 is TGCGCCAGCAGCCAAGATCGGGGGACATGGAGGTCCAATGAGCAGTTCTTC. Translated: CASSQDRGTWRSNEQFF.

The chain joins TRBV28 to TRBJ2-7; 11 bases are shared with TRBD2. CDR1 MDHEN and CDR2 SYDVKM come from the germline V gene. J gave up 6 bases and V 6 bases, and 13 bases lay outside the gene matches. The CDR3 has 16 residues. The CDR3 nucleotides read TGTGCCAGCAGGGACGTACGAGGACTAGCGGGTGCCGAGCAGTACTTC. Protein: CASRDVRGLAGAEQYF.

The CDR3 DNA reads as TGTGCCAGCAGCCAATCCCCCGGGACAGGGAATTCACCCCTCCACTTT. Translation: CASSQSPGTGNSPLHF. The chain has TRBV4-2 and TRBJ1-6, with TRBD1 matching over 9 bases. The CDR3 totals 16 residues. Losses at the gene ends were 2 bases for V and 7 bases for J; bases not matched to a gene: 6. Germline CDR1 is LGHNA and CDR2 is YNFKEQ.

The chain employs TRBV7-2 and TRBJ1-2; TRBD1 might be the D (5 bases). Germline CDR1 SGHTA, CDR2 FQGNSA. V was cut by 5 bases and J by 6 bases, with 19 bases left in between. The CDR3 totals 15 residues. CDR3 DNA sequence: TGTGCCAGCAGCCCCGGAATTGGGGGGGGGAATGGCTACACCTTC. As protein: CASSPGIGGGNGYTF.

V is TRBV6-2 or TRBV6-3 and J is TRBJ2-2; a weak D match, TRBD1 (6 bases). With 2 bases removed from V and 1 base from J, the gap between germline ends came to 14 bases. CDR1 and CDR2 from the germline V gene are MNHEY and SVGEGT. The CDR3 sequence is 17 residues long. As DNA, the CDR3 is TGTGCCAGCAGTTACGGGTTAGACAGGTTGAACACCGGGGAGCTGTTTTTT. The encoded protein is CASSYGLDRLNTGELFF.

Worth noting for this clone: Germline is not matched at one junction end, which may reflect a read error. The rearrangement links TRBV7-7 to TRBJ2-5; D not resolved. Germline V lookup: CDR1 SSHAT, CDR2 FNYEAQ (reference sequence). The CDR3 totals 13 residues. The CDR3: CASSLSLQETQYF. CDR3 in DNA: TGTGCTAGCAGCTTATCTCTCCAAGAGACCCAGTACTTC.

For this clone: Other DNA variants within this sample encode the same CDR3. The chain uses TRBV6-5 and TRBJ2-7; D ambiguous. There are 11 residues in the CDR3. The V end lost 0 bases, the J end lost 7 bases, and 4 bases lay between the germline ends. In germline, CDR1 is MNHEY, CDR2 SVGAGI. The CDR3 region is CASSYSGEQYF. The CDR3 DNA sequence: TGTGCCAGCAGTTACTCGGGGGAGCAGTACTTC.

The chain has TRBV28 and TRBJ2-6; D gene uncertain. The V gene lost 6 bases and the J gene lost 2 bases, with 5 bases spanning the gap. The CDR3 loop spans 13 amino acids. Germline lookup yields CDR1 MDHEN and CDR2 SYDVKM. The CDR3 bases are TGTGCCAGCAGAACTCCTGGGGCCAACGTCCTGACTTTC. Translating gives CASRTPGANVLTF.

The rearrangement joins TRBV5-6 to TRBJ1-3; 9 bases fit TRBD1. Trimming at V came to 1 base and at J to 11 bases, leaving 13 bases not matched to a gene. CDR3 length equals 16 residues. Germline CDR1 is SGHDT and CDR2 is YYEEEE. The CDR3 sequence: CASSLYRFRDRDAIYF. CDR3 DNA: TGTGCCAGCAGCTTGTACAGATTCCGGGACAGGGATGCCATATATTTT.

Comments on this clone: Other DNA sequences within the sample encode an identical CDR3. The chain joins TRBV18 to TRBJ1-2, with D unresolved. The CDR3 length is 13 residues. Germline lookup yields CDR1 KGHSH and CDR2 LQKENI. V was trimmed by 0 bases and J by 2 bases, leaving 4 bases between them. The CDR3 coding sequence is TGTGCCAGCTCACCACCGGGGAACTATGGCTACACCTTC. Protein sequence: CASSPPGNYGYTF.